The 5 T cell receptor beta chains listed next were all sequenced from one sample in a study of tissue T cells after allogeneic stem cell transplantation. Here immunoSEQ multiplex PCR was the method, and the copy in TCRdb shows in-frame clones only, minus some. Among more than 4,500 clones listed, approximately 45% were seen once. The time point denotes: mouse harvest day 7 after allogeneic transplant. Each mouse received 10^7 T-cell-depleted marrow cells plus 10^6 splenic CD5+ T cells by tail vein. The sequenced material came from gut tissue. The receptors come from a female BALB/c mouse given C57BL/6 T cells with graft-versus-host disease after an allogeneic hematopoietic cell transplant.

This clone was detected only a few times. Genes and germline are mouse. The read gets to within 1 residue of the CDR3 end, and the germline J gene fills in the rest. The chain recombines TRBV1 with TRBJ1-3; TRBD1 might be the D (6 bases). The CDR3 runs to 15 residues. Trimming took off 0 bases at V and 4 bases at J, with 10 bases between the two ends. Germline lookup yields CDR1 NSQYPW and CDR2 LRSPGD (reference sequence). Here the CDR3 reads CTCSAERGWGNTLYF. The sequenced part of the CDR3 DNA is TGCACCTGCAGTGCAGAAAGGGGGTGGGGAAATACGCTCTAT.

As regards this clone: Gene and germline names: mouse. The CDR3 end falls 1 residue outside the read, so it is completed with the germline J gene. This chain links TRBV16 with TRBJ2-5, with D perhaps TRBD2 (5 bases). The CDR3 has 15 amino acids. The ends were cut back, 1 base at V and 0 bases at J, with 8 bases in the middle. CDR1 and CDR2 from the germline V gene are SGHSA and FRNQAP. Here the CDR3 reads CASSLAWANQDTQYF. Incomplete CDR3 DNA: TGTGCAAGCAGCTTAGCCTGGGCTAACCAAGACACCCAGTAC.

As for this clone: Mouse gene names apply. The read finishes 1 residue shy of the CDR3 end, and the germline J gene is used to complete it. The chain has TRBV12-1 and TRBJ2-1; perhaps TRBD2 as D (6 bases). Germline CDR1 is SGHSN and CDR2 is HYEKVE. Trimming cost V 4 bases and J 0 bases, with 12 bases left between them. This CDR3 has 15 residues. The covered CDR3 bases are TGTGCCAGCTCCCTTTACTGGGTTAACTATGCTGAGCAGTTC. As protein: CASSLYWVNYAEQF. The full CDR3 is CASSLYWVNYAEQFF.

On this clone: Each gene name is a mouse one. Coverage ceases 1 residue before the CDR3 finishes, and the germline J gene fills in the end. V is TRBV26 and J is TRBJ1-2; a weak D match, TRBD1 (5 bases). V lost 6 bases and J 0 bases, leaving 8 bases between the germline ends. CDR3 length equals 13 residues. Germline CDR1 reads KGHPV; CDR2 reads FQNQEV (reference sequence). CDR3 sequence: CASRRTTNSDYTF. The sequenced part of the CDR3 DNA is TGTGCCAGCAGACGGACAACAAACTCCGACTACACC.

A word on this clone: Gene names are the mouse ones. The read comes to an end 1 residue before the CDR3 does, leaving the germline J gene to fill in the end. The chain recombines TRBV19 with TRBJ1-6; TRBD1 might be the D (5 bases). TRBJ1-6 is designated an ORF whose function remains uncertain. V shed 4 bases and J shed 3 bases, with 8 bases lying between them. Germline V gene lookup returns CDR1 FNHDT and CDR2 SITEND (reference sequence). The CDR3 runs 14 residues. The CDR3 sequence: CASSRTNYNSPLYF. The CDR3 bases that were read are TGTGCCAGCAGTCGGACAAACTATAATTCGCCCCTCTAC.